These T cell receptor beta chains were read from a single sample in a study of vaccination effects on CD4 cells after COVID-19. Antigens of these TCRs are unknown. Data came from immunoSEQ multiplex PCR; TCRdb stores just in-frame clones and leaves some out. This sample has approximately 38,000 clones, with around 75% found just once. The sample here was CD4+ T cells from PBMCs cultured with a peptide pool, taken before COVID-19 vaccination. The receptors derive from a human donor who had a prior SARS-CoV-2 infection. CDR3s include the opening cysteine and the closing phenylalanine or tryptophan. The D gene is left open where the match is weak. Rows may omit the clone size; those that give it use once, few, many or a size class.

V	D	size	J	DNA	CDR3
TRBV10-3	TRBD1	NA	TRBJ2-3	TGTGCCATCAGTGCTTCCGCTCCGGGACAGGGGCGCACAGATACGCAGTATTTT	CAISASAPGQGRTDTQYF
TRBV11-2	NA	NA	TRBJ2-4	TGTGCCAGCAGCTTAGAGTCTAACATTCAGTACTTC	CASSLESNIQYF
TRBV10-3	NA	NA	TRBJ2-2	TGTGCCATCAGTGAGGCCTCATTAAACACCGGGGAGCTGTTTTTT	CAISEASLNTGELFF
TRBV14	NA	NA	TRBJ1-2	TGTGCCAGCAGCCAAGTTACGACGGCCTCTGGCTACACCTTC	CASSQVTTASGYTF
TRBV7-2	TRBD1	NA	TRBJ1-1	TGTGCCAGCAGCTTAGTGGACAGGGGAACTGAAGCTTTCTTT	CASSLVDRGTEAFF
TRBV5-6	TRBD1	NA	TRBJ1-2	TGTGCCAGCAGCCAATGGGTGGACAGGGACCAGGATGGCTACACCTTC	CASSQWVDRDQDGYTF
TRBV5-4	TRBD1	few	TRBJ1-1	TGTGCCAGCAGCTTGGGGGGGACAGCGAACACTGAAGCTTTCTTT	CASSLGGTANTEAFF
TRBV10-3	TRBD2	NA	TRBJ2-1	TGTGCCATCAGTGACCGGGGGGGAGACAATGAGCAGTTCTTC	CAISDRGGDNEQFF
TRBV6-2/TRBV6-3	TRBD1	NA	TRBJ2-7	TGTGCCAGCAGTGACAGGGGGTACGAGCAGTACTTC	CASSDRGYEQYF
TRBV2	NA	NA	TRBJ1-2	TGTGCCAGCATACCGGCGGCGTGGAACTATGGCTACACCTTC	CASIPAAWNYGYTF
TRBV19	NA	NA	TRBJ2-1	TGTGCCAGTAGCCAGGCGACAAACAATGAGCAGTTCTTC	CASSQATNNEQFF
TRBV6-5	NA	NA	TRBJ1-2	TGTGCCAGCAGGCACGACCCAGGGGCTGGTGGCTACACCTTC	CASRHDPGAGGYTF
TRBV4-1	NA	few	TRBJ1-6	TGCGCCAGCAGCCAAGAAGTGTCTTTCGAGTCACCCCTCCACTTT	CASSQEVSFESPLHF
TRBV27	NA	NA	TRBJ2-5	TGTGCCAGCAGTTTGATCCAGACCCAGTACTTC	CASSLIQTQYF
TRBV9	NA	NA	TRBJ1-2	TGTGCCAGCAGCCCGGGGCCGAAAGCCAGTACCGGCTACACCTTC	CASSPGPKASTGYTF
TRBV18	TRBD1	NA	TRBJ1-4	TGTGCCAGCTCACCGAGTACAGGGGAACTTAATGAAAAACTGTTTTTT	CASSPSTGELNEKLFF
TRBV6-5	NA	NA	TRBJ1-2	TGTGCCAGCCGGCAGGCTAACTATGGCTACACCTTC	CASRQANYGYTF
TRBV11-2	NA	NA	TRBJ2-5	TGTGCCAGCAGCCCTAGTGGGTGGGTTGCGGGGTCTAGGAAAGAGACCCAGTACTTC	CASSPSGWVAGSRKETQYF
TRBV7-9	TRBD1	NA	TRBJ1-1	TGTGCCAGCAGCCCGGGACAGGGGGCCGGGGGCACTGAAGCTTTCTTT	CASSPGQGAGGTEAFF
TRBV2	TRBD1	few	TRBJ1-2	TGTGCCAGCAGCGCACTCAGACAGGGGGGAAATGGCTACACCTTC	CASSALRQGGNGYTF
TRBV24-1	NA	NA	TRBJ2-1	TGTGCCACCAGTGATTCCGGATTCTCCTACAATGAGCAGTTCTTC	CATSDSGFSYNEQFF
TRBV9	TRBD1	NA	TRBJ1-2	TGTGCCAGCAGCGCCACGCTGACAGGGTTGGGGTATGGCTACACCTTC	CASSATLTGLGYGYTF
TRBV30	NA	NA	TRBJ1-1	TGTGCCTGGATGGGGAGTATGAACACTGAAGCTTTCTTT	CAWMGSMNTEAFF
TRBV29-1	NA	NA	TRBJ1-2	TGCAGCGTTGGGGACTTACAGGAGGGCTACACCTTC	CSVGDLQEGYTF
TRBV7-9	NA	NA	TRBJ2-3	TGTGCCAGCAGCCTGGGGCTAGTCCAATCTAGCACAGATACGCAGTATTTT	CASSLGLVQSSTDTQYF
TRBV2	NA	once	TRBJ1-2	TGTGCCAGCAGGAGATCAGGCTATGGCTACACCTTC	CASRRSGYGYTF
TRBV11-2	NA	NA	TRBJ2-7	TGTGCCAGCAGCTTAGTGCCCACTTCCTACGAGCAGTACTTC	CASSLVPTSYEQYF
TRBV30	NA	NA	TRBJ1-1	TGTGCCTGGAGTGGCACAATTGAAGCTTTCTTT	CAWSGTIEAFF
TRBV10-3	TRBD2	few	TRBJ2-7	TGTGCCATCAAAAGCGGGAGGGACTCCTACGAGCAGTACTTC	CAIKSGRDSYEQYF
TRBV19	NA	NA	TRBJ1-1	TGTGCCAGTAGTATCCAGATGAGAACTGAAGCTTTCTTT	CASSIQMRTEAFF
TRBV5-1	TRBD2	NA	TRBJ2-1	TGCGCCAGCAGCTTGGGTATTAGCGGGGACAATGAGCAGTTCTTC	CASSLGISGDNEQFF
TRBV3-1/TRBV3-2	NA	NA	TRBJ2-5	TGTGCCAGCAGCCAAGATGGGGGGGAGACCCAGTACTTC	CASSQDGGETQYF
TRBV18	TRBD2	NA	TRBJ2-1	TGTGCCAGCTCCCCTGGACTAGCGGGAAACAATGAGCAGTTCTTC	CASSPGLAGNNEQFF
TRBV11-2	NA	NA	TRBJ2-7	TGTGCCAGCAGCTCCTCGGGAAGCGAGCAGTACTTC	CASSSSGSEQYF
TRBV30	TRBD1	NA	TRBJ1-5	TGTGCCTGGAGTACAGGGGCCCTCAGGCAGCCCCAGCATTTT	CAWSTGALRQPQHF
TRBV19	NA	NA	TRBJ2-5	TGTGCCAGTAGTGCGACCCAAGAGACCCAGTACTTC	CASSATQETQYF
TRBV5-1	NA	NA	TRBJ1-2	TGCGCCAGCAGCTTTGGTAGTTGGGAGTTGCGGTATGGCTACACCTTC	CASSFGSWELRYGYTF
TRBV18	TRBD1	NA	TRBJ2-3	TGTGCCAGCTCACCCTCAGGGGGTGTCACAGATACGCAGTATTTT	CASSPSGGVTDTQYF
TRBV7-2	NA	NA	TRBJ2-3	TGTGCCAGCAGCTTACCGCAGGTCCAAGTGGGTACGCAGTATTTT	CASSLPQVQVGTQYF
TRBV3-1/TRBV3-2	NA	NA	TRBJ1-2	TGTGCCAGCAGCCACGTCGGATCTGGCTACACCTTC	CASSHVGSGYTF
TRBV3-1/TRBV3-2	NA	NA	TRBJ2-2	TGTGCCAGCAGCCCCCCCAGGGTCAGCACCGGGGAGCTGTTTTTT	CASSPPRVSTGELFF
TRBV7-9	NA	NA	TRBJ1-2	TGTGCCAGCAGCTCTGCCGACACCTATGGCTACACCTTC	CASSSADTYGYTF
TRBV7-5	NA	NA	TRBJ1-1	TGTGCCAGAAGCTTAGCGTCCCGGGAAGGGATCATGAACACTGAAGCTTTCTTT	CARSLASREGIMNTEAFF
TRBV2	TRBD1	NA	TRBJ1-2	TGTGCCAGCAGAGGGGGGGACAGCGCTTATGGCTACACCTTC	CASRGGDSAYGYTF
TRBV6-5	TRBD2	NA	TRBJ2-3	TGTGCCAGCAGTTACGGGACTAGCGGGCAACGGTATACGCAGTATTTT	CASSYGTSGQRYTQYF
TRBV7-2	TRBD2	once	TRBJ2-3	TGTGCCAGCAGCCAAAGAGGCGGGGGGTACACAGATACGCAGTATTTT	CASSQRGGGYTDTQYF
TRBV2	TRBD2	few	TRBJ2-7	TGTGGGACTGGCGGGAGTATCGACGAGCAGTACTTC	CGTGGSIDEQYF
TRBV2	NA	NA	TRBJ2-2	TGTGCCACCAAAGGGGCGCTTAGCACCGGGGAGCTGTTTTTT	CATKGALSTGELFF
TRBV5-1	NA	few	TRBJ2-1	TGCGCCAGCAGCACTACTAGAGGCGAGCAGTTCTTC	CASSTTRGEQFF
TRBV18	TRBD1	NA	TRBJ2-3	TGTGCCAGCTCACCGCCGGGACAGGGTCTAGATACGCAGTATTTT	CASSPPGQGLDTQYF
TRBV6-5	TRBD2	NA	TRBJ2-5	TGTGCCAGCAGTTACTGGACTAGCGGGGGGGAGACCCAGTACTTC	CASSYWTSGGETQYF
TRBV3-1/TRBV3-2	TRBD1	NA	TRBJ1-2	TGTGCCAGCAGCCAAGTAGGGGGCTTCTATGGCTACACCTTC	CASSQVGGFYGYTF
TRBV4-2	NA	NA	TRBJ1-2	TGTGCCAGCAGCCGCACCGGTCGGGTGGTGGATGGCTACACCTTC	CASSRTGRVVDGYTF
TRBV18	NA	NA	TRBJ1-4	TGTGCCAGCTCACCCCGACTCCCTGGGGGGGGTGAAAAACTGTTTTTT	CASSPRLPGGGEKLFF
TRBV6-6	NA	NA	TRBJ1-2	TGTGCCAGCAGGCAAACGGGGCGGAGCTATGGCTACACCTTC	CASRQTGRSYGYTF
TRBV19	TRBD1	NA	TRBJ2-1	TGTGCCAGTAGTGCGTTCACAGGGGGTGAGCAGTTCTTC	CASSAFTGGEQFF
TRBV7-6	NA	NA	TRBJ2-2	TGTGCCAGCAGCCTACGTCTAGCCGCGGGGGAGCTGTTTTTT	CASSLRLAAGELFF